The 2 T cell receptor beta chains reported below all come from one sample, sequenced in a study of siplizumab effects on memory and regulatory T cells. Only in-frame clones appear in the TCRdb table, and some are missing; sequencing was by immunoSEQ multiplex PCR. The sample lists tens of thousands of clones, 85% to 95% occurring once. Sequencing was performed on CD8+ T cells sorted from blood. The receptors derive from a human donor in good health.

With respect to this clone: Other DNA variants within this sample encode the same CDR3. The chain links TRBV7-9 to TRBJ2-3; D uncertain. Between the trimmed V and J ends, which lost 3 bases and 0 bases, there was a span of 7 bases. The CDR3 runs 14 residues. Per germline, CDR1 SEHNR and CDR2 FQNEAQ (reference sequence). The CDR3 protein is CASSFGGSTDTQYF. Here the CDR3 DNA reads TGTGCCAGCAGCTTCGGCGGTAGCACAGATACGCAGTATTTT. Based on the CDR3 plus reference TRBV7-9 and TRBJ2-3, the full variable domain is DTGVSQNPRHKITKRGQNVTFRCDPISEHNRLYWYRQTLGQGPEFLTYFQNEAQLEKSRLLSDRFSAERPKGSFSTLEIQRTEQGDSAMYLCASSFGGSTDTQYFGPGTRLTVL.

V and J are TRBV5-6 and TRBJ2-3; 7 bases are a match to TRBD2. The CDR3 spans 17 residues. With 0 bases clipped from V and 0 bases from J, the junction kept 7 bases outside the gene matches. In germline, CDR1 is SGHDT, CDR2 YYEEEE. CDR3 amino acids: CASSLVRRAGSTDTQYF. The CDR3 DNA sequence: TGTGCCAGCAGCTTGGTTCGCCGAGCGGGGAGCACAGATACGCAGTATTTT.